This T cell receptor (beta chain) was sequenced during a study of tumor-infiltrating lymphocytes in primary liver carcinoma. With a constant-region primer, TCR beta cDNA was made from around 520 ng of total RNA. A slightly modified ARM-PCR protocol with three nested multiplex PCR rounds produced these TCR beta libraries. Via MiXCR, TCRdb re-called the multiplex PCR reads, giving one row per CDR3 protein. This table holds about 99,000 distinct CDR3 sequences, roughly 69% found once. Co-extraction of both nucleic acids (RNA and DNA) used roughly 19-33 mg of unsorted bulk tissue. The sequence derives from a woman in her sixties or seventies with primary liver carcinoma and hepatitis B virus infection. Sequencing was performed on liver tumor tissue from sampling region 5. The subset: tumor region T5, tumor centre.

This chain's CDR3 is CASSSKIHSSTTYEQYF. CDR3 nucleotides: TGTGCCAGCAGCTCTAAGATACACAGCTCTACTACCTACGAGCAGTACTTC. The chain joins TRBV7-9 to TRBJ2-7, with D uncertain. The CDR3 runs to 17 residues. Trimming removed 4 bases at V and 2 bases at J, with 21 bases between. Germline V gives CDR1 SEHNR, CDR2 FQNEAQ (reference sequence).